These T cell receptor beta chains were read from a single sample in a study of blood T cell repertoires in COVID-19. Generated by immunoSEQ multiplex PCR, the TCRdb table keeps only in-frame clones and is missing some. The sample consists of some 300,000 clones, 80% to 90% of them appearing once. Sequences were obtained from peripheral blood. Receptor source: a woman aged 45-60 years with COVID-19, enrolled during active disease. The CDR3 runs from the conserved cysteine through the conserved F or W. The D gene is left open where the match is weak. Where a row states a size, it is once, few, many or the class of an expanded clone; other rows omit it.

cdr3_nt	cdr3_aa	j_call	clone_size	v_call	d_call	cdr3_length
TGTGCCAGCTCACTAAACCCGACAGGGGGCTCCGCCGGGGAGCTGTTTTTT	CASSLNPTGGSAGELFF	TRBJ2-2	.	TRBV18	TRBD1	17
TGCGCCAGCAGCTTGGGGCTAACAGGGACGGGCGAGCAGTACTTC	CASSLGLTGTGEQYF	TRBJ2-7	.	TRBV5-1	.	15
TGTGCCAGCAGCTTGCCCCGGACAGGGGATGAAGCTTTCTTT	CASSLPRTGDEAFF	TRBJ1-1	.	TRBV5-6	TRBD1	14
TGTGCCAGCAGCTCACAGGGCCCTGGAAACACCATATATTTT	CASSSQGPGNTIYF	TRBJ1-3	.	TRBV9	.	14
TGTGCCAGCAGCCGCGACGGGTCGAGGCAGCCCCAGCATTTT	CASSRDGSRQPQHF	TRBJ1-5	.	TRBV5-6	.	14
TGTGCCAGCAGCGCAACTAGCGGGGGTCTCACATACGAGCAGTACTTC	CASSATSGGLTYEQYF	TRBJ2-7	few	TRBV7-9	TRBD2	16
TGTGCCAGCAGCCCACGAGGAGCGGAAGAGACCCAGTACTTC	CASSPRGAEETQYF	TRBJ2-5	.	TRBV9	.	14
TGTGCCTGGGGAGGACAGGCCGATGAGCAGTTCTTC	CAWGGQADEQFF	TRBJ2-1	.	TRBV30	TRBD1	12
TGTGCCAGCAGCTTAGCGACAGGGGGTCGCGAGCAGTACTTC	CASSLATGGREQYF	TRBJ2-7	.	TRBV7-2	TRBD1	14
TGTGCCAGCAGCCAAGGGACAGGGGGCGTGGAGACCCAGTACTTC	CASSQGTGGVETQYF	TRBJ2-5	.	TRBV3-1/TRBV3-2	TRBD1	15
TGTGCCAGCAGTGGTGGGAGTGATCACCGGGGAGAGACCCAGTACTTC	CASSGGSDHRGETQYF	TRBJ2-5	.	TRBV6-1	.	16
TGTGCCAGCAGCCAGTTGAGCTACACCGGGGAGCTGTTTTTT	CASSQLSYTGELFF	TRBJ2-2	.	TRBV3-1/TRBV3-2	.	14
TGCGCCAGATTCAGGGCCCTAACTAACTATGGCTACACCTTC	CARFRALTNYGYTF	TRBJ1-2	.	TRBV10-1	.	14
TGCGCCAGCAGCCCTACTAGCGCCTACAATGAGCAGTTCTTC	CASSPTSAYNEQFF	TRBJ2-1	once	TRBV5-1	TRBD2	14
TGTGCCAGCAGCTTAAGAGGGTCGCTCAACACAGATACGCAGTATTTT	CASSLRGSLNTDTQYF	TRBJ2-3	.	TRBV11-3	.	16
TGTGCCAGCAGCCTACTAGCGGGTAACAATGAGCAGTTCTTC	CASSLLAGNNEQFF	TRBJ2-1	.	TRBV7-2	TRBD2	14
TGTGCCAGCTCCCCTGGTAGAGCCAAAAACATTCAGTACTTC	CASSPGRAKNIQYF	TRBJ2-4	.	TRBV28	.	14
TGTGCCAGCAGTGAACAGGGAGGAGAGACCCAGTACTTC	CASSEQGGETQYF	TRBJ2-5	.	TRBV6-1	.	13
TGCGCCAGCAGCTCATTAACTAGCGGGAGGGCTAGCACAGATACGCAGTATTTT	CASSSLTSGRASTDTQYF	TRBJ2-3	once	TRBV5-1	TRBD2	18
TGTGCCAGCAGCTCTTCAGGCTCGGCCCAGCCCCAGCATTTT	CASSSSGSAQPQHF	TRBJ1-5	.	TRBV5-4	.	14
TGCGCCAGCAGCTTGGATTGGACTAGCGGGAGAAACATTCAGTACTTC	CASSLDWTSGRNIQYF	TRBJ2-4	once	TRBV5-1	TRBD2	16
TGTGCCAGCAGTTTCCAAGGACACCAGAACTATGGCTACACCTTC	CASSFQGHQNYGYTF	TRBJ1-2	.	TRBV27	.	15
TGTGCCAGTAGTATGGCAGGGTCCTGGGCCCAAAACACTGAAGCTTTCTTT	CASSMAGSWAQNTEAFF	TRBJ1-1	.	TRBV19	.	17
TGTGCCACCAGCATTGGGGGAGGGAGGAACACCATATATTTT	CATSIGGGRNTIYF	TRBJ1-3	.	TRBV15	.	14
TGTGCCAGCAGCAACAGGGGAACCAAAAACATTCAGTACTTC	CASSNRGTKNIQYF	TRBJ2-4	.	TRBV6-5	TRBD1	14
TGTGCCAGCAGCCCCCAGGGACAGATGAACACTGAAGCTTTCTTT	CASSPQGQMNTEAFF	TRBJ1-1	.	TRBV7-8	TRBD1	15
TGTGCCAGCAGCTGGAGGGCGGGAGAAAGTCTGAAAGATGAGCAGTTCTTC	CASSWRAGESLKDEQFF	TRBJ2-1	.	TRBV7-9	TRBD2	17
TGTGCCACCAGTGAGGCGGGAGGACGGAATGAGCAGTTCTTC	CATSEAGGRNEQFF	TRBJ2-1	.	TRBV24-1	TRBD2	14
TGTGCCAGTAGTATCCGAGTGCGCGATACGCAGTATTTT	CASSIRVRDTQYF	TRBJ2-3	.	TRBV19	.	13
TGTGCCAGCAGCCAAACCCTATCCCGAAACGCTGAAGCTTTCTTT	CASSQTLSRNAEAFF	TRBJ1-1	.	TRBV3-1/TRBV3-2	.	15
TGCAGCGTCGGGGAAATCAGGGGGCTTTCTGGAAACACCATATATTTT	CSVGEIRGLSGNTIYF	TRBJ1-3	.	TRBV29-1	TRBD1	16
TGTGCCAGTATGCCACGACTAGCGGGAGGCTACGAGCAGTACTTC	CASMPRLAGGYEQYF	TRBJ2-7	.	TRBV19	TRBD2	15
TGTGCCAGCGCGGCCAGGAGCGGACAAGAGACCCAGTACTTC	CASAARSGQETQYF	TRBJ2-5	.	TRBV6-4	.	14
TGTGCCAGCAGCCGCAGACAGGCCGAGGTTTTCAACTATGGCTACACCTTC	CASSRRQAEVFNYGYTF	TRBJ1-2	.	TRBV11-3	.	17
TGCGCCAGCAGCTTGGGAGTCAGTTTTAGGAACAGTCCAACTGCAACTAATGAAAAACTGTTTTTT	CASSLGVSFRNSPTATNEKLFF	TRBJ1-4	.	TRBV5-1	.	22
TGTGCCAGTAGTATCTATCTCGAGACAGGGTCGGACGAGCAGTACTTC	CASSIYLETGSDEQYF	TRBJ2-7	.	TRBV19	TRBD1	16
TGTGCCAGCTCACCGCCGGGGACAGACGAGACCCAGTACTTC	CASSPPGTDETQYF	TRBJ2-5	.	TRBV18	TRBD1	14
TGTGCCAGCAGTTACATCCGGGAGCCGAGGGAGACCCAGTACTTC	CASSYIREPRETQYF	TRBJ2-5	.	TRBV6-2/TRBV6-3	.	15
TGTGCCTGGCAGAGCGGGAGGGCCACCGGGGAGCTGTTTTTT	CAWQSGRATGELFF	TRBJ2-2	.	TRBV30	TRBD2	14
TGTGCCAGCACATGGACTAGCGGGGGATACAATGAGCAGTTCTTC	CASTWTSGGYNEQFF	TRBJ2-1	.	TRBV14	TRBD2	15
TGTGCCTCCATACCCTTCGACAGTCCTAACTATGGCTACACCTTC	CASIPFDSPNYGYTF	TRBJ1-2	.	TRBV19	.	15
TGTGCCAGCAGTGAAGCCCGGACAGGGGCAAACACTGAAGCTTTCTTT	CASSEARTGANTEAFF	TRBJ1-1	.	TRBV6-1	TRBD1	16
TGCGCCAGCAGCTTGGTGTCAGTCCAAACCGGGGAGCTGTTTTTT	CASSLVSVQTGELFF	TRBJ2-2	.	TRBV5-1	.	15